This T cell receptor (beta chain) was obtained from a study of a mutant IDH1 vaccine in newly diagnosed glioma. About the study: Patients in the study were vaccinated eight times, receiving shots in weeks 1, 3, 5, 7, 11, 15, 19 and 23. Vaccination followed radiotherapy alone by 4-6 weeks, or accompanied temozolomide cycles.

The germline V gene encodes CDR1 SGHAT and CDR2 FQNNGV. Deletions cut 3 bases from V and 5 bases from J, with 14 bases between. The CDR3 is made up of 14 amino acids. Worth noting for this clone: What it binds is unknown.

Profiling relied on immunoSEQ multiplex PCR, and the TCRdb table lists in-frame clones only, not all of them. This sample has about 55,000 clones; 80% occur once, and the top ten carry around 6.2%. The time point was: week 23, last vaccination. Vaccinated patients received 300 ug of mutant IDH1 20-mer peptide per dose, with topical imiquimod. The chain joins TRBV11-2 to TRBJ2-7, with a weak D call TRBD1 (5 bases). This sequence was found in a man aged 40-50 years with glioma. Sample: PBMCs, taken from a glioma patient whose treatment included an IDH1 peptide vaccine. CDR3 loop: CASSLGPWSHEQYF. CDR3 in DNA: TGTGCCAGCAGCTTGGGGCCTTGGTCGCACGAGCAGTACTTC.